A selection of T cell receptor beta chains follows, all from one sample in a study of OX40 agonist ivuxolimab in advanced cancers. Some clones are missing from TCRdb's copy, which holds only in-frame ones; the method was immunoSEQ multiplex PCR. The repertoire holds 90,000 to 100,000 clones, 75% to 90% seen once, with around 0.8% in the top ten. The source was CD4+ or CD8+ T cells sorted from blood, collected in a trial of the OX40 agonist ivuxolimab. Receptor source: an adult with an advanced solid tumor such as melanoma, head and neck, liver or kidney cancer. The conserved cysteine and the conserved F or W are not part of the CDR3 here. The order of the fields is V gene, clone size, J gene, CDR3 protein. Size tells how often a clone was seen (once, few, many) or the class of an expanded clone, and some rows leave it out.

v_call: TRBV28
clone_size: NA
j_call: TRBJ2-1
cdr3_aa: ASSLRINEQF

v_call: TRBV4-3
clone_size: NA
j_call: TRBJ1-2
cdr3_aa: ASSRKVERTGSYGYT

v_call: TRBV7-3
clone_size: NA
j_call: TRBJ2-5
cdr3_aa: ASSLGARETQY

v_call: TRBV5-4
clone_size: NA
j_call: TRBJ2-2
cdr3_aa: ASRAGQSNTGELF

v_call: TRBV28
clone_size: NA
j_call: TRBJ1-1
cdr3_aa: ASSLSARRAEAF

v_call: TRBV28
clone_size: NA
j_call: TRBJ2-7
cdr3_aa: ASSFQDYEQY

v_call: TRBV2
clone_size: NA
j_call: TRBJ2-5
cdr3_aa: ASSAGGETQY

v_call: TRBV28
clone_size: NA
j_call: TRBJ2-5
cdr3_aa: ASTAAGRETQY

v_call: TRBV19
clone_size: NA
j_call: TRBJ1-5
cdr3_aa: ASSMGQVYSNQPQH

v_call: TRBV19
clone_size: NA
j_call: TRBJ1-5
cdr3_aa: ASSKPRWSGENQPQH

v_call: TRBV6-5
clone_size: NA
j_call: TRBJ2-2
cdr3_aa: ASTKSGTGELF

v_call: TRBV29-1
clone_size: NA
j_call: TRBJ2-1
cdr3_aa: SVEDRLDRQF

v_call: TRBV11-2
clone_size: NA
j_call: TRBJ2-4
cdr3_aa: ASSLGFPNIQY

v_call: TRBV28
clone_size: NA
j_call: TRBJ1-4
cdr3_aa: ASRRRDNDKLF

v_call: TRBV5-1
clone_size: few
j_call: TRBJ1-5
cdr3_aa: ASSLDTNQPQH

v_call: TRBV4-1
clone_size: NA
j_call: TRBJ2-7
cdr3_aa: ASSQGEVYEQY

v_call: TRBV12-5
clone_size: NA
j_call: TRBJ2-1
cdr3_aa: ASGRGTASGTEVNEQF

v_call: TRBV18
clone_size: NA
j_call: TRBJ1-1
cdr3_aa: ASSPGQTSGNTEAF

v_call: TRBV28
clone_size: NA
j_call: TRBJ2-5
cdr3_aa: ASSFSPGLAGAWY

v_call: TRBV7-2
clone_size: NA
j_call: TRBJ2-1
cdr3_aa: ASSLAPGGASSYNEQF

v_call: TRBV7-3
clone_size: NA
j_call: TRBJ2-1
cdr3_aa: ASSLGGTRYNEQF

v_call: TRBV30
clone_size: few
j_call: TRBJ1-5
cdr3_aa: AWSRDGRSNQPQH

v_call: TRBV6-5
clone_size: NA
j_call: TRBJ2-1
cdr3_aa: ASSYPVDSGEQF

v_call: TRBV6-5
clone_size: NA
j_call: TRBJ2-1
cdr3_aa: ASSSRAGGPPREQF

v_call: TRBV19
clone_size: NA
j_call: TRBJ1-5
cdr3_aa: ASSMKDGGRPQH

v_call: TRBV2
clone_size: NA
j_call: TRBJ1-3
cdr3_aa: ASSAVSGNTIY

v_call: TRBV5-4
clone_size: NA
j_call: TRBJ2-2
cdr3_aa: ASSLGGGPTWSGELF

v_call: TRBV6-5
clone_size: NA
j_call: TRBJ1-2
cdr3_aa: ASSYSTGGGYGYT

v_call: TRBV11-2
clone_size: few
j_call: TRBJ2-3
cdr3_aa: ASSFRRGFVDTDTQY

v_call: TRBV10-1
clone_size: NA
j_call: TRBJ2-1
cdr3_aa: ASSQLAGLYNEQF

v_call: TRBV29-1
clone_size: NA
j_call: TRBJ1-4
cdr3_aa: SAGTGPQSSNEKLF

v_call: TRBV18
clone_size: NA
j_call: TRBJ2-2
cdr3_aa: ASSPPFGQNTGELF

v_call: TRBV7-8
clone_size: NA
j_call: TRBJ2-3
cdr3_aa: ASSLVGGFTDTQY

v_call: TRBV6-1
clone_size: NA
j_call: TRBJ1-2
cdr3_aa: ASRTGQGIYGYT

v_call: TRBV6-1
clone_size: NA
j_call: TRBJ2-1
cdr3_aa: ASRDNEQF

v_call: TRBV5-1
clone_size: once
j_call: TRBJ2-1
cdr3_aa: ASSPRILATVDNEQF

v_call: TRBV6-5
clone_size: NA
j_call: TRBJ2-7
cdr3_aa: AGGGGYEQY

v_call: TRBV11-2
clone_size: NA
j_call: TRBJ2-7
cdr3_aa: ASSSYLRGEQY

v_call: TRBV13
clone_size: NA
j_call: TRBJ2-2
cdr3_aa: ASSSRLAAPQTGELF

v_call: TRBV28
clone_size: NA
j_call: TRBJ1-2
cdr3_aa: ASSFSAAGYGYT

v_call: TRBV4-1
clone_size: NA
j_call: TRBJ2-3
cdr3_aa: ASSHLTGAHPWTQY